Following are 13 T cell receptor beta chains from one sample sequenced in a study of blood T cell repertoires in COVID-19. Only in-frame clones appear in the TCRdb table, and some are missing; sequencing was by immunoSEQ multiplex PCR. The sample includes roughly 120,000 clones, about 79% of them seen just once. Sample: peripheral blood. These receptors all come from a woman older than 75 with active or convalescent COVID-19.

This sequence joins TRBV7-3 and TRBJ2-2, with 8 bases fitting TRBD2. Germline assignment: CDR1 SGHTA and CDR2 FQGTGA. The CDR3 extends over 18 amino acids. Trimming took 1 base from V and 7 from J; bases not matched to a gene: 14. The CDR3 nucleotides read TGTGCCAGCAGCTTAAATTGGGGTAGCGGGAAATATGGCGGGGAGCTGTTTTTT. The encoded protein is CASSLNWGSGKYGGELFF.

This clone was observed a handful of times. V gene TRBV5-1 combines with J gene TRBJ1-2, with TRBD1 matching over 10 bases. V was clipped by 4 bases and J by 6 bases; unmatched bases: 3. The CDR3 runs 13 residues. Germline CDR1 is SGHRS and CDR2 is YFSETQ. In DNA, the CDR3 is TGCGCCAGCAGCACCGGACAGGGGGATGGCTACACCTTC. It codes for CASSTGQGDGYTF.

This chain links TRBV5-1 with TRBJ2-3; D is possibly TRBD1 (5 bases). Per germline, CDR1 SGHRS and CDR2 YFSETQ. The CDR3 covers 14 residues. V lost 4 bases, J lost 0 bases, and 9 bases lay in between. The DNA of the CDR3 is TGCGCCAGCAGCCCACAGGCTAGCACAGATACGCAGTATTTT. Its protein is CASSPQASTDTQYF.

The chain links TRBV6-5 to TRBJ1-4; 12 bases are a match to TRBD1. The CDR3 sequence is 14 residues long. The germline V gene encodes CDR1 MNHEY and CDR2 SVGAGI. Trimming took 11 bases from V and 8 from J; bases not matched to a gene: 9. DNA of the CDR3: TGTGCCGAGGGACAGGGGGCGGGAGGCGAAAAACTGTTTTTT. It encodes CAEGQGAGGEKLFF.

The chain has TRBV2 and TRBJ2-1; TRBD2 aligns across 7 bases. Germline V gene sequence: CDR1 SNHLY, CDR2 FYNNEI. The CDR3 runs to 15 residues. The V segment lost 6 bases and the J segment 5 bases; nucleotides outside the gene matches: 10. CDR3 DNA sequence: TGTGCCAGCAGCTTAGCGGGCCGGGCGAACAATGAGCAGTTCTTC. It translates to CASSLAGRANNEQFF.

The chain recombines TRBV7-9 with TRBJ2-1; 8 bases map to TRBD1. V lost 1 base, J lost 8 bases, and 10 bases stayed unmatched. The CDR3 has 16 residues. CDR1 SEHNR and CDR2 FQNEAQ come from the germline V gene (reference sequence). CDR3 protein: CASSLGGQGAGDEQFF. The CDR3 region has the DNA TGTGCCAGCAGCTTAGGCGGGCAGGGGGCTGGTGATGAGCAGTTCTTC.

This chain links TRBV27 with TRBJ2-7, with a tentative D call TRBD1 (6 bases). From germline, CDR1 is MNHEY and CDR2 SMNVEV (reference sequence). The CDR3 consists of 14 residues. With 5 bases removed from V and 7 bases from J, the gap between germline ends came to 18 bases. CDR3 sequence: CASSLRPDSWEQYF. CDR3 nucleotide sequence: TGTGCCAGCAGTCTCCGCCCGGACAGTTGGGAGCAGTACTTC.

This clone has a handful of counts. The CDR3 loop reads CASSESLAGSYEQYF. The CDR3 nucleotides are TGTGCCAGCAGTGAATCACTAGCGGGGTCCTACGAGCAGTACTTC. The chain employs TRBV6-1 and TRBJ2-7, with TRBD2 matching 10 bases. The germline V gene has CDR1 MNHNS and CDR2 SASEGT. Germline trimming cut 2 bases from V and 1 base from J; bases unmatched to any gene: 2. This CDR3 is built from 15 residues.

This chain links TRBV7-2 with TRBJ2-1, with a possible D match to TRBD1 (5 bases). The V and J ends lost 6 bases and 0 bases respectively, with 12 bases between them. Looked up from germline, CDR1 is SGHTA and CDR2 is FQGNSA. The CDR3 has 15 amino acids. CDR3 region: CASRFDRFSYNEQFF. The CDR3 DNA is TGTGCCAGCAGATTCGACAGATTCTCCTACAATGAGCAGTTCTTC. Supplemented by reference TRBV7-2 and TRBJ2-1, the full variable domain reads GAGVSQSPSNKVTEKGKDVELRCDPISGHTALYWYRQSLGQGLEFLIYFQGNSAPDKSGLPSDRFSAERTGGSVSTLTIQRTQQEDSAVYLCASRFDRFSYNEQFFGPGTRLTVL.

This chain joins TRBV7-2 and TRBJ2-5; possible D gene TRBD2, 6 bases. This CDR3 has 14 amino acids. Germline CDR1 SGHTA, CDR2 FQGNSA. V gave up 8 bases and J gave up 1 base, with 14 bases separating them. The DNA for the CDR3 is TGTGCCAGCGGTTTAGATAGCGGCCAAGAGACCCAGTACTTC. Translating gives CASGLDSGQETQYF.

The chain carries TRBV2 and TRBJ2-1, with 13 bases lining up with TRBD2. CDR1 and CDR2 (germline): SNHLY, FYNNEI. This CDR3 has 13 residues. V shed 4 bases and J 15 bases; nucleotides not matched to a gene: 6. For the CDR3, the DNA is TGTGCCAGCAGTGGGGTACTAGCGGGAGGGCTGTTCTTC. It encodes CASSGVLAGGLFF.

This clone was picked up a small number of times. This chain links TRBV10-3 with TRBJ1-1; no firm D call. CDR1 ENHRY and CDR2 SYGVKD come from the germline V gene. The V gene lost 0 bases and the J gene lost 1 base, with 9 bases spanning the gap. The CDR3 is made up of 15 amino acids. The CDR3 sequence is CAISESMGRNTEAFF. The CDR3 DNA follows: TGTGCCATCAGTGAGTCGATGGGCAGGAACACTGAAGCTTTCTTT.

This chain uses TRBV15 with TRBJ1-5; D not resolved. V was cut by 0 bases and J by 6 bases, with 12 bases left in between. Germline CDR1 and CDR2: LNHNV and YYDKDF (reference sequence). There are 15 residues in the CDR3. CDR3 DNA: TGTGCCACCAGCAGAGATTCCGGAGGCGGTCAGCCCCAGCATTTT. Translating it yields CATSRDSGGGQPQHF.